A single sample is the source of the 32 T cell receptor beta chains below, sequenced in a study of tumor-infiltrating lymphocytes in primary liver carcinoma. The researchers produced TCR beta cDNA from approximately 540 ng total RNA with a constant-region primer. Slightly modified ARM-PCR served as the procedure for the TCR beta libraries. These libraries came from three rounds of nested multiplex PCR. Running 9 to 10 cycles apiece, the first two PCR rounds relied on TRBV1-TRBV30 forward primers together with a C-beta reverse primer. TCRdb reprocessed the multiplex PCR reads via MiXCR and lists one record per CDR3 protein. The profile covers 20,000 to 30,000 distinct CDR3 sequences, with roughly 78% appearing a single time and 46% taken by the ten largest. Without any cell sorting, roughly 17-31 mg of bulk tissue yielded co-extracted RNA and DNA. The sample taken for sequencing was liver tumor tissue from sampling region 3. Regarding subset: tumor region T3, left-lateral pole. Receptors were obtained from a man in his forties with primary liver carcinoma and hepatitis B virus infection.

The rearrangement links TRBV12-3 or TRBV12-4 to TRBJ2-2, with a tentative D call TRBD2 (5 bases). The ends were cut back, 6 bases at V and 4 bases at J, with 9 bases in the middle. The CDR3 covers 13 residues. CDR3 coding DNA: TGTGCCAGCAGCGACTACCCCACCGGGGAGCTGTTTTTT. Translating it yields CASSDYPTGELFF.

On this clonotype itself: Relative to the germline gene, one junction end is altered; a read error may explain this. The rearrangement links TRBV12-3 or TRBV12-4 to TRBJ2-2; possible D gene TRBD2, 5 bases. There are 13 residues in the CDR3. In nucleotides, the CDR3 is TGTGCCAGCAGCGGCTACTTCACCGGGGAACTGTTTTTT. This codes for CASSGYFTGELFF.

Regarding this clonotype: The junction differs from germline at one of its ends, possibly a read error. The chain recombines TRBV11-2 with TRBJ2-2; D might be TRBD2 (6 bases). This CDR3 has 17 amino acids. Germline CDR1 and CDR2: SGHAT and FQNNGV. In DNA, the CDR3 is TGTACTAGCAGTTTAGCATTAGGAGGGGCGAACACCGGGAAGCTGTTTTTT. It translates to CTSSLALGGANTGKLFF.

The chain couples TRBV11-1 to TRBJ2-7, with a possible D match to TRBD2 (6 bases). V was trimmed by 2 bases and J by 6 bases, leaving 20 bases between them. The CDR3 runs to 16 residues. Germline V gives CDR1 SGHAT, CDR2 FQDESV (reference sequence). The CDR3 here is CASSLIAGRSTAEQYF. As DNA, the CDR3 is TGTGCCAGCAGCTTAATAGCCGGGAGATCAACGGCCGAGCAGTACTTC.

In the case of this clonotype: A junction end diverges from the germline sequence, so it may reflect a read error. V usage is TRBV11-2 and J usage is TRBJ2-1; D not resolved. The CDR3 has 17 amino acids. Per germline, CDR1 SGHAT and CDR2 FQNNGV. In nucleotides, the CDR3 is TGTGTCAGCAGCCACCTGAGTTTGAGAAACTCCTACAATGAGCAGTTTTTC. Protein sequence: CVSSHLSLRNSYNEQFF.

Worth noting for this clonotype: The junction departs from the called germline gene at one end, perhaps through a read error. The rearrangement links TRBV12-3 or TRBV12-4 to TRBJ1-6; no reliable D call. CDR3 length: 12 amino acids. The DNA of the CDR3 is TGTGCCAGCATTTTAAAGAATTCACCTCTCCACTTC. Protein product: CASILKNSPLHF.

Comment on this clonotype: An end of the junction does not agree with germline; a read error may underlie this. The CDR3 protein is CASSLTEATNYGYTF. In DNA, the CDR3 is TGTGCCAGCAGCTTGACAGAGGCAACTAACTATGGCTACACCTTT. This sequence joins TRBV6-1 and TRBJ1-2; a weak D match, TRBD1 (5 bases). The CDR3 is made up of 15 amino acids. Germline V gene sequence: CDR1 MNHNS, CDR2 SASEGT.

In regard to this clonotype: The junction departs from germline at one end; a sequencing error may be responsible. This CDR3 is CSSNDLDRGLTGELFF. The CDR3 DNA sequence: TGCTCCAGCAATGATCTGGACAGGGGGTTAACCGGGGAACTGTTTTTT. J is TRBJ2-2 and V is TRBV4-1; 10 nucleotides line up with TRBD1. Germline V lookup: CDR1 MGHRA, CDR2 YSYEKL. The CDR3 length is 16 residues.

A word on this clonotype: A junction boundary mismatches the germline segment, possibly from a read error. This chain connects TRBV11-2 to TRBJ2-1, with D hard to call. In germline, CDR1 is SGHAT, CDR2 FQNNGV. The CDR3 has 14 residues. The CDR3 nucleotides are TGTCCCAGCAGCTTATGCCGGCTGGTTAGTGAGCAGTTCTTC. It yields the protein CPSSLCRLVSEQFF.

This clonotype was detected only once. A read error may produce the germline difference seen at one junction end. This rearrangement joins TRBV11-2 to TRBJ2-1; D unclear. The CDR3 sequence is 14 residues long. Germline-derived CDR1 and CDR2 are SGHAT and FQNNGV. The CDR3 DNA reads as TGTGCCAGCAGCTCCCCCCCGTGTAACAATGAGCAGCTCTTC. It specifies CASSSPPCNNEQLF. The full variable domain, rest sourced from reference TRBV11-2 and TRBJ2-1, is EAGVAQSPRYKIIEKRQSVAFWCNPISGHATLYWYQQILGQGPKLLIQFQNNGVVDDSQLPKDRFSAERLKGVDSTLKIQPAKLEDSAVYLCASSSPPCNNEQLFGPGTRLTVL.

Details on this clonotype: One junction end does not reproduce the germline sequence, and a read error may be involved. The genes are TRBV7-3 and TRBJ2-3, with 15 bases identical to TRBD2. Germline V CDR1 and CDR2: SGHTA, FQGTGA. This CDR3 contains 17 residues. The CDR3 nucleotides are TGTGCCAGCAGCTCCGTTCCGGGACTAGCGGGAGGAAATACGCAGTATTTC. It specifies CASSSVPGLAGGNTQYF.

As for this clonotype: One end of the junction does not line up with germline, which may come from a read error. The chain combines TRBV7-9 with TRBJ2-1, with D tentatively TRBD1 (6 bases). Germline V gene data show CDR1 as SEHNR and CDR2 as FQNEAQ (reference sequence). The CDR3 has 17 residues. The CDR3 loop is CASGLPYQGPRTNERFF. CDR3 nucleotides: TGTGCCAGCGGCTTACCATATCAGGGGCCTAGAACAAATGAGCGGTTCTTC.

Remarks on this clonotype: The conserved phenylalanine or tryptophan is not found at the CDR3 terminus, so this likely reflects a read error. The rearrangement joins TRBV12-3 or TRBV12-4 to TRBJ2-3; weak D call: TRBD1 (6 bases). The CDR3 extends over 15 amino acids. This chain's CDR3 is CASSLRVASTGTQYL. The CDR3 nucleotides are TGTGCCAGCAGTTTAAGGGTAGCATCGACAGGTACGCAGTATCTT.

Points on this clonotype: The CDR3 end shows no conserved phenylalanine or tryptophan, and so a read error is likely. The V call is TRBV7-2, the J call TRBJ2-4; the D is unclear. V was shortened by 1 base and J by 0 bases, with 7 bases between the two germline ends. The germline V gene encodes CDR1 SGHTA and CDR2 FQGNSA. The CDR3 loop spans 15 amino acids. CDR3 loop: CASSLGPLAKNIQYL. CDR3 in DNA: TGTGCCAGCAGCTTAGGGCCTTTAGCCAAAAACATTCAGTACCTC.

Regarding this clonotype: A read error may account for a junction end that differs from germline. This chain uses TRBV10-3 with TRBJ2-3; 7 bases align to TRBD2. Germline CDR1 is ENHRY and CDR2 is SYGVKD. This CDR3 has 16 amino acids. The chain's CDR3 is CVISRDYQWGTDTQYF. CDR3 nucleotides: TGTGTCATCAGCCGGGACTATCAATGGGGCACAGATACGCAGTATTTT.

This clonotype was detected once. Its ends do not fully match the called genes, so a read error is possible. V and J are TRBV11-2 and TRBJ2-5, with 7 bases matching TRBD2. CDR3 length equals 16 residues. Germline V gene lookup returns CDR1 SGHAT and CDR2 FQNNGV. CDR3 sequence: CVSCQTPGGGKETRYF. The DNA for the CDR3 is TGTGTCAGCTGCCAAACTCCTGGGGGGGGGAAAGAGACCCGGTACTTC. The full variable domain, rest sourced from reference TRBV11-2 and TRBJ2-5, is EAGVAQSPRYKIIEKRQSVAFWCNPISGHATLYWYQQILGQGPKLLIQFQNNGVVDDSQLPKDRFSAERLKGVDSTLKIQPAKLEDSAVYLCVSCQTPGGGKETRYFGPGTRLLVL.

With regard to this clonotype: The CDR3 does not close with the conserved phenylalanine or tryptophan, likely indicating a read error. V is TRBV4-2 and J is TRBJ2-3, with D maybe TRBD2 (5 bases). The germline V gene encodes CDR1 LGHNA and CDR2 YNFKEQ. The CDR3 sequence is 15 residues long. This chain's CDR3 is CAISQEKGVTDTQYL. In DNA, the CDR3 is TGTGCCATCAGCCAGGAGAAGGGAGTGACAGATACGCAGTATTTG.

The chain has TRBV6-6 and TRBJ2-1, with TRBD1 identical over 7 bases. The CDR3 consists of 17 residues. V gave up 6 bases and J gave up 8 bases; unmatched junction bases: 19. Germline CDR1 MNHNY, CDR2 SVGAGI (reference sequence). The chain's CDR3 is CASSHYRDSPFKYEQFF. CDR3 in DNA: TGTGCCAGCAGCCACTATAGGGACAGCCCTTTTAAATATGAGCAGTTCTTC.

This clonotype was observed a handful of times. Relative to the germline gene, one junction end is altered; a read error may explain this. The chain is built from TRBV4-3 and TRBJ2-1, with D perhaps TRBD1 (7 bases). The CDR3 totals 15 residues. Germline V lookup: CDR1 LGHNA, CDR2 YSLEER. In DNA form, the CDR3 reads TGCGCCAGCAGCCAAGGGCACAGGGGAGGAAATGAGCGGTTCTTC. Its protein is CASSQGHRGGNERFF.

A word on this clonotype: At one end the junction does not follow the germline gene, possibly because of a read error. V and J are TRBV10-1 and TRBJ2-2; TRBD2 is a possible D gene (6 bases). The CDR3 totals 15 residues. CDR1 and CDR2 from the germline V gene are WNHNN and SYGVQD (reference sequence). The CDR3 sequence is CVSSSGDSYTGVLFF. The CDR3 DNA reads as TGCGTCAGCAGTTCCGGGGACTCTTACACCGGGGTACTGTTTTTT.

This clonotype was found a few times. The J gene is TRBJ2-7, the V gene TRBV20-1, with D tentatively TRBD2 (6 bases). The V end lost 5 bases, the J end lost 3 bases, and 29 bases lay between the germline ends. This CDR3 region has 18 residues. Germline CDR1 and CDR2: DFQATT and SNEGSKA (reference sequence). The CDR3 nucleotides read TGCAGTGCTCATCTCAAACAAGGCTGGGGCGGGAAGGGCTACGAGCAGTACTTC. Translated, it gives CSAHLKQGWGGKGYEQYF.

As concerns this clonotype: One end of the junction is discordant with germline, which a read error may explain. V usage is TRBV7-9 and J usage is TRBJ2-1; TRBD1 is a possible D gene (6 bases). The CDR3 is 17 amino acids. CDR1 SEHNR and CDR2 FQNEAQ come from the germline V gene (reference sequence). The CDR3 region is CASSLPYQGPKANDQFF. The CDR3 coding sequence is TGCGCCAGCAGCTTACCATATCAGGGGCCTAAAGCAAATGACCAGTTCTTC.

The rearrangement joins TRBV30 to TRBJ2-4; D uncertain. The CDR3 covers 14 residues. Trimming took 0 bases from V and 6 from J, leaving 12 bases between them. Germline V gene lookup returns CDR1 GTSNPN and CDR2 SVGIG (reference sequence). The DNA of the CDR3 is TGTGCCTGGAGTGTTGCCCTAACCATAAACATTCAGTACTTC. Amino acids: CAWSVALTINIQYF.

On this clonotype: The junction does not match germline at one end; this may be a read error. This chain connects TRBV12-3 or TRBV12-4 to TRBJ2-4; D is tentatively TRBD1 or TRBD2 (5 bases each). The CDR3 spans 18 residues. The DNA for the CDR3 is TGTGCCAGCAGTTTATGGGGTGGGACGGACATAGCCAAAAGCATTCACTACTTC. Translated, it gives CASSLWGGTDIAKSIHYF.

The rearrangement uses TRBV5-1 and TRBJ1-2; a weak D match, TRBD1 (6 bases). Between the trimmed V and J ends, which lost 2 bases and 7 bases, there was a span of 15 bases. The CDR3 is 14 amino acids. Germline V CDR1 and CDR2: SGHRS, YFSETQ. The CDR3 DNA reads TGCGCCAGCAGCTTCGGCTGGGGACAATGTGGCTACACCTTC. Translation gives CASSFGWGQCGYTF.

The CDR3 DNA reads as TGTGCCAGCAGGGGACTAGCGGACAAACGCACCGGGGAGCTGTTTTTT. It yields the protein CASRGLADKRTGELFF. J is TRBJ2-2 and V is TRBV6-1; TRBD2 matches at 11 bases. CDR3 length: 16 amino acids. CDR1 is MNHNS, CDR2 SASEGT, per germline. The V and J ends lost 6 bases and 4 bases, in that order; junction bases with no gene match: 7.

Points on this clonotype: Just one base apart from a much larger clone, this may be a read error. The CDR3 bases are TGTGCCACCAGCAGAGGAGCGGTAGACAATGAGCAGTTCTTC. Amino acid sequence: CATSRGAVDNEQFF. This sequence joins TRBV15 and TRBJ2-1, with TRBD2 as a possible D gene (5 bases). From germline, CDR1 is LNHNV and CDR2 YYDKDF (reference sequence). This CDR3 comprises 14 residues. V gave up 1 base and J gave up 5 bases, with 9 bases separating them.

This clonotype turned up a few times. At one of its ends the junction is not consistent with the germline gene, which may arise from a read error. This chain connects TRBV10-3 to TRBJ1-1; no clear D gene. Germline loops: CDR1 ENHRY, CDR2 SYGVKD. The CDR3 totals 14 residues. CDR3 protein: CAISDSYTNTEAFF. DNA of the CDR3: TGTGCCATCAGTGACAGCTACACGAACACTGAGGCTTTCTTT.

As for this clonotype: Since the CDR3 does not end with the conserved phenylalanine or tryptophan, this likely comes from a read error. The DNA is omitted, as the CDR3 cannot be located on it reliably, and the CDR3 follows TCRdb's listing. The gene calls are TRBV13 and TRBJ2-1. Germline lookup yields CDR1 PRHDT and CDR2 FYEKMQ (reference sequence). The CDR3 has 11 amino acids, counting both end residues. The CDR3 loop reads CASSLLGEQFL.

Points on this clonotype: Germline is not matched at one junction end, which may reflect a read error. The chain combines TRBV29-1 with TRBJ2-7; the D is unclear. This CDR3 region has 13 residues. Germline lookup yields CDR1 SQVTM and CDR2 ANQGSEA. CDR3 residues: CSVAGVPSYEHYF. CDR3 bases: TGCAGCGTTGCAGGTGTTCCTTCCTACGAGCATTATTTC.

A word on this clonotype: A much bigger clone sits one base away, suggesting this may be a read error. The V gene is TRBV25-1, the J gene TRBJ2-1, with 14 bases fitting TRBD2. The CDR3 spans 15 residues. Germline V lookup: CDR1 MGHDK, CDR2 SYGVNS. Written as DNA, the CDR3 is TGTCCCAGTCAGCCGGGACTAGCGGGAGACCATGAGCAGTTCTTC. Encoded protein: CPSQPGLAGDHEQFF.

This clonotype was recorded at least ten times. The CDR3 loop reads CASSLANRGPADTQYF. For the CDR3, the DNA is TGTGCCAGCAGCTTAGCAAACAGGGGCCCGGCAGATACGCAGTATTTT. The gene calls are TRBV7-8 and TRBJ2-3; 7 bases are shared with TRBD1. The CDR3 contains 16 residues. V gave up 0 bases and J gave up 4 bases; unmatched junction bases: 7. The germline CDR1 and CDR2 sequences are SGHVS and FQNEAQ.